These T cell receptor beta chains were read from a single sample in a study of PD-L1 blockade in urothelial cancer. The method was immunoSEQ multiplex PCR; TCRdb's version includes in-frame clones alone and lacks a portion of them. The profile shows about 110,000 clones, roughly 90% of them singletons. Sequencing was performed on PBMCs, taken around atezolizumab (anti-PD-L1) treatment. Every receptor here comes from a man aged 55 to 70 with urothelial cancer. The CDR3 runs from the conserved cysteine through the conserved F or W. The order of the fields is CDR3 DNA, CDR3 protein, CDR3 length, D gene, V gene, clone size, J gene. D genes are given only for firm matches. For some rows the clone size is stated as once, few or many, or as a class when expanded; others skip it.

DNA: TGTGCCAGCAGCGTACTGGGGGGGGCGGCAGATACGCAGTATTTT
CDR3: CASSVLGGAADTQYF
length: 15
D: NA
V: TRBV9
size: NA
J: TRBJ2-3

DNA: TGCAGCGGTGCTAAACAGGGGGGCTACGAGCAGTACTTC
CDR3: CSGAKQGGYEQYF
length: 13
D: TRBD1
V: TRBV29-1
size: NA
J: TRBJ2-7

DNA: TGTGCCAGCAGGGGACAGGGCGCGGGAGAGAACGAGCAGTACTTC
CDR3: CASRGQGAGENEQYF
length: 15
D: TRBD1
V: TRBV6-6
size: NA
J: TRBJ2-7

DNA: TGTGCCGGGTCTATGAGGACAGGGGGTTACGAGCAGTACTTC
CDR3: CAGSMRTGGYEQYF
length: 14
D: TRBD1
V: TRBV30
size: NA
J: TRBJ2-7

DNA: TGTGCCAGCAGCCAAGAATACAGGGGTTCGTACGAGCAGTACTTC
CDR3: CASSQEYRGSYEQYF
length: 15
D: TRBD1
V: TRBV4-2
size: once
J: TRBJ2-7

DNA: TGTGCCAGCAGCTTCTCCGGGTCGAGCTACGAGCAGTACTTC
CDR3: CASSFSGSSYEQYF
length: 14
D: NA
V: TRBV7-9
size: NA
J: TRBJ2-7

DNA: TGTGCCAGCAGCGTAGCGGACTGGCCGCCCTACAATGAGCAGTTCTTC
CDR3: CASSVADWPPYNEQFF
length: 16
D: NA
V: TRBV9
size: once
J: TRBJ2-1

DNA: TGCAGTGCTCCCCTGGGGCGCGGGAGCTACTTC
CDR3: CSAPLGRGSYF
length: 11
D: TRBD2
V: TRBV20-1
size: once
J: TRBJ2-5

DNA: TGTGCCTGGAGTGTTTCAGGGTTCTCCTACGAGCAGTACTTC
CDR3: CAWSVSGFSYEQYF
length: 14
D: NA
V: TRBV30
size: NA
J: TRBJ2-7

DNA: TGTGCCAGTAGTAACCGTCGGGACAGGGGCACAGATACGCAGTATTTT
CDR3: CASSNRRDRGTDTQYF
length: 16
D: TRBD1
V: TRBV19
size: NA
J: TRBJ2-3

DNA: TGTGCCAGCAGCTTGTGGTTAGCGGGGGTAACCTACAATGAGCAGTTCTTC
CDR3: CASSLWLAGVTYNEQFF
length: 17
D: TRBD2
V: TRBV5-6
size: NA
J: TRBJ2-1

DNA: TGTGCCAGCAGCCTAAGGGGACTTGAAGCTTTCTTT
CDR3: CASSLRGLEAFF
length: 12
D: NA
V: TRBV7-8
size: NA
J: TRBJ1-1

DNA: TGTGCCAGCAGCGTAGCTCCAGGAATGAACACTGAAGCTTTCTTT
CDR3: CASSVAPGMNTEAFF
length: 15
D: NA
V: TRBV9
size: NA
J: TRBJ1-1

DNA: TGTGCCAGCAGCCGGTGGACTAGCGCGGTTCCTGGGGCCAACGTCCTGACTTTC
CDR3: CASSRWTSAVPGANVLTF
length: 18
D: TRBD2
V: TRBV5-4
size: NA
J: TRBJ2-6

DNA: TGCAGCGTTGAAGGAGCGGATTCCCCCACAGATACGCAGTATTTT
CDR3: CSVEGADSPTDTQYF
length: 15
D: NA
V: TRBV29-1
size: NA
J: TRBJ2-3

DNA: TGTGCCACGGTTGGAGCTTATGGCTACACCTTC
CDR3: CATVGAYGYTF
length: 11
D: NA
V: TRBV15
size: once
J: TRBJ1-2

DNA: TGTGCCAGCAGCCGACCGGAGGTGGGCGCGAACACCGGGGAGCTGTTTTTT
CDR3: CASSRPEVGANTGELFF
length: 17
D: NA
V: TRBV7-8
size: NA
J: TRBJ2-2

DNA: TGTGCCAGCAGTCCTGGGCCCTCAGATACGCAGTATTTT
CDR3: CASSPGPSDTQYF
length: 13
D: NA
V: TRBV6-5
size: NA
J: TRBJ2-3

DNA: TGTGCCAGCAGTGAAGCTAGCGGGATTGAGCAGTTCTTC
CDR3: CASSEASGIEQFF
length: 13
D: TRBD2
V: TRBV2
size: NA
J: TRBJ2-1

DNA: TGTGCCAGCACCCTAGGCGGGAGGGCCTCCGGGGAGCTGTTTTTT
CDR3: CASTLGGRASGELFF
length: 15
D: TRBD2
V: TRBV7-2
size: NA
J: TRBJ2-2

DNA: TGCGCCAGCAGCCAAGATCTAAGCACCGAGAGCTCCTACGAGCAGTACTTC
CDR3: CASSQDLSTESSYEQYF
length: 17
D: NA
V: TRBV4-1
size: NA
J: TRBJ2-7

DNA: TGTGCCTGGAGTGCCCCCCTTCTCGGACAGAGATACGAGCAGTACTTC
CDR3: CAWSAPLLGQRYEQYF
length: 16
D: NA
V: TRBV30
size: NA
J: TRBJ2-7

DNA: TGTGCCAGTAGTACCAACAGGGACCTTAATTCACCCCTCCACTTT
CDR3: CASSTNRDLNSPLHF
length: 15
D: NA
V: TRBV19
size: NA
J: TRBJ1-6

DNA: TGTGCCAGCAGCCCTAAAGATTATGGCTACACCTTC
CDR3: CASSPKDYGYTF
length: 12
D: NA
V: TRBV7-2
size: NA
J: TRBJ1-2

DNA: TGTGCCAGCAGCTTTCGCGGGAGTTTTTACGAGCAGTACTTC
CDR3: CASSFRGSFYEQYF
length: 14
D: TRBD2
V: TRBV7-2
size: NA
J: TRBJ2-7